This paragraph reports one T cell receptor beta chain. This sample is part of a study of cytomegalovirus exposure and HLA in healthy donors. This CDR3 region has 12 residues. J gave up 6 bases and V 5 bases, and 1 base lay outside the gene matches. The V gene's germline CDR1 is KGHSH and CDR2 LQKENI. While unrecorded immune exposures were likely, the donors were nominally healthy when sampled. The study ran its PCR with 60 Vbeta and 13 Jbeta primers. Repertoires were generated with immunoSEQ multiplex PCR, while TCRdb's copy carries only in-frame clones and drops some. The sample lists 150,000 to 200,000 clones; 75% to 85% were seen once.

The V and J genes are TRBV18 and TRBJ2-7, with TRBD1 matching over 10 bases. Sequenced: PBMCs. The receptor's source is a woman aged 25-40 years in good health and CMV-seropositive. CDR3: CASSRTGGEQYF. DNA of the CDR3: TGTGCCAGCTCAAGGACAGGGGGCGAGCAGTACTTC.